This T cell receptor beta chain was captured in a study of OX40 agonist ivuxolimab in advanced cancers. Study-level information: Patients assigned to dose escalation were diagnosed with hepatocellular carcinoma, melanoma, renal cell or head and neck cancer. Study-level results: Fewer expanded clones were found on average in CD4+ than in CD8+ T cells.

Points on this clone: What it binds is unknown.

Baseline, cycle 4 day 1, and cycle 7 day 1 were the blood sampling points. The V gene's germline CDR1 is KGHSH and CDR2 LQKENI. The CDR3 is 14 amino acids. V lost 6 bases and J 5 bases, leaving 17 bases between the germline ends. TCRdb's table, derived via immunoSEQ multiplex PCR, lists solely in-frame clones and lacks some. The table records 80,000 to 95,000 clones, around 80% of them present only once. The gene calls are TRBV18 and TRBJ2-7; a weak D match, TRBD1 (6 bases). This receptor was taken from an adult with an advanced solid tumor such as melanoma, head and neck, liver or kidney cancer. Sequencing was performed on CD4+ or CD8+ T cells sorted from blood, taken in a trial of the OX40 agonist ivuxolimab. The CDR3 region is CASSPTGQNDEQYF. Written as DNA, the CDR3 is TGTGCCAGCTCTCCGACAGGCCAGAACGACGAGCAGTACTTC.